These 17 T cell receptor beta chains were sequenced from one sample in a study of tumor and adjacent non-tumor tissue in lung cancer (dated by TCRdb to about 2018). The library was produced with multiplex PCR. Sequencing used an Illumina HiSeq 2500. Following protocols modified from ARM-PCR, the researchers constructed TCRbeta libraries through three rounds of nested PCR with primers (Table S4). TCRdb trimmed the raw reads at Q25, called clones with MiXCR and kept productive beta chains. Rows merge per CDR3 protein into single entries with the most common DNA and genes. This sample gives 120,000 or so distinct CDR3 sequences in total; over 70% of them show up just once. 20% to 25% of the sample is in the top ten clones. Bulk unsorted tissue served as the source for RNA extraction, and RNA quality was assessed using a NanoDrop ND-1000 and an Agilent 2100. Sample: lung tumor tissue. Source of these receptors: an older man with non-small cell lung cancer.

With respect to this clonotype: A junction end diverges from the germline sequence, so it may reflect a read error. This chain uses TRBV6-5 with TRBJ1-1; 7 bases agree with TRBD1. Germline CDR1 reads MNHEY; CDR2 reads SVGAGI. This CDR3 contains 15 residues. The CDR3 sequence: CASSSPDRLNTGAFF. The DNA of the CDR3 is TGTGCCAGCAGCTCACCGGACAGGCTTAACACTGGAGCTTTCTTT.

A word on this clonotype: Germline and junction disagree at one end, which may indicate a read error. J is TRBJ1-2 and V is TRBV28; no definite D call. Germline V gives CDR1 MDHEN, CDR2 SYDVKM. The CDR3 spans 13 residues. CDR3 in DNA: TGTACCAGCGTGGGCAGGTTCGGCTATGGCTACACCTTC. It translates to CTSVGRFGYGYTF.

A note on this clonotype: The conserved phenylalanine or tryptophan normally closing the CDR3 is absent here, so this likely arose from a read error. The genes are TRBV20-1 and TRBJ1-5; D is unresolved. This CDR3 comprises 16 residues. V lost 6 bases and J 4 bases, leaving 22 bases between the germline ends. Germline loops: CDR1 DFQATT, CDR2 SNEGSKA (reference sequence). CDR3 sequence: CSAPGEIDRVNQPQHS. DNA for the CDR3: TGCAGTGCCCCTGGGGAGATTGATAGGGTGAATCAGCCCCAGCATTCT.

This clonotype was observed many times. The gene calls are TRBV14 and TRBJ2-7, with 10 bases lining up with TRBD1. With 5 bases clipped from V and 4 bases from J, the junction kept 11 bases outside the gene matches. The germline V gene has CDR1 SGHDN and CDR2 FVKESK. The CDR3 has 16 amino acids. The CDR3 DNA reads as TGTGCCAGCAGCACCCGGTGGGGACAGGGGATTTACGAGCAGTACTTC. Translated, it gives CASSTRWGQGIYEQYF. Drawing the rest from reference TRBV14 and TRBJ2-7, the complete variable domain is EAGVTQFPSHSVIEKGQTVTLRCDPISGHDNLYWYRRVMGKEIKFLLHFVKESKQDESGMPNNRFLAERTGGTYSTLKVQPAELEDSGVYFCASSTRWGQGIYEQYFGPGTRLTVT.

This chain connects TRBV29-1 to TRBJ2-7, with TRBD1 as a possible D gene (6 bases). Germline CDR1 reads SQVTM; CDR2 reads ANQGSEA. The CDR3 is made up of 15 amino acids. With 7 bases removed from V and 5 bases from J, the gap between germline ends came to 24 bases. The CDR3 coding sequence is TGCAGCGCCGCCACCGGAAGGGGGTTATGGGACGAGCAGTACTTC. It specifies CSAATGRGLWDEQYF.

Details on this clonotype: One end of the junction varies from germline; a read error may be responsible. J is TRBJ1-3 and V is TRBV12-3 or TRBV12-4; no firm D call. The CDR3 totals 18 residues. The CDR3 DNA follows: TGTGCCAGCAGTTGTCCCGGGAAAGGGATCGGCTCTGGAAACACCATATACTTT. This translates into CASSCPGKGIGSGNTIYF.

Points on this clonotype: At one end the junction does not follow the germline gene, possibly because of a read error. V usage is TRBV29-1 and J usage is TRBJ1-2; D unclear. Germline-derived CDR1 and CDR2 are SQVTM and ANQGSEA. The CDR3 is 16 amino acids. The CDR3 sequence: CSIVPYQSSGEGGYMF. The DNA for the CDR3 is TGCAGCATTGTCCCCTATCAATCCTCGGGAGAAGGTGGCTACATGTTC.

To note about this clonotype: The germline gene is not matched at one end of the junction; a read error may be the cause. The chain has TRBV12-3 or TRBV12-4 and TRBJ1-2, with D possibly TRBD1 on 6 matching bases. The CDR3 consists of 15 residues. In DNA, the CDR3 is TGCGCCAGCAGTTTATTGACAGGCCTTGGCTATGGCTACACCTTC. Its protein product is CASSLLTGLGYGYTF.

V gene TRBV11-2 combines with J gene TRBJ2-1, with unresolved D. Trimming left V 3 bases short and J 9 bases short, with 12 bases between. CDR3 length: 13 residues. The germline V gene encodes CDR1 SGHAT and CDR2 FQNNGV. Here the CDR3 reads CASSLVYVSEQFF. CDR3 coding DNA: TGTGCCAGCAGCTTGGTTTACGTCAGTGAGCAGTTCTTC.

About this clonotype itself: One end of the junction fails to match germline, which may point to a read error. V is TRBV4-1 and J is TRBJ1-2, with D unresolved. CDR3 size: 13 residues. The germline CDR1 and CDR2 sequences are MGHRA and YSYEKL. CDR3 coding DNA: TGCGCCAACAGCCAAGAAAGTGTGGATGGCTACACCTTC. It specifies CANSQESVDGYTF.

Turning to this clonotype: A much larger clone sits a single nucleotide away, making a read error possible. The chain uses TRBV20-1 and TRBJ1-1; D not resolved. Looked up from germline, CDR1 is DFQATT and CDR2 is SNEGSKA (reference sequence). The CDR3 runs to 12 residues. In DNA, the CDR3 is TGCAATGCTAGCGAAGGGAACACTGAAGCTTTCTTT. Translated: CNASEGNTEAFF.

This clonotype has a single count. Germline and junction disagree at one end, which may indicate a read error. The rearrangement links TRBV10-2 to TRBJ2-3; D possibly corresponds to TRBD2 (6 bases). This CDR3 is built from 15 residues. CDR1 is WSHSY and CDR2 is SAAADI in the germline V gene. The CDR3 reads CASTESGGNTDTRYF. CDR3 coding DNA: TGCGCCAGCACTGAGAGCGGCGGGAACACAGATACGCGGTATTTT.

Worth noting for this clonotype: As the CDR3 is not closed by the conserved phenylalanine or tryptophan, this likely results from a read error. The V gene is TRBV6-6, the J gene TRBJ1-5; D gene uncertain. Germline V gene data show CDR1 as MNHNY and CDR2 as SVGAGI (reference sequence). The CDR3 is 14 residues long. The DNA for the CDR3 is TGTGCCAGCAGACTACAGATTAGCAATCGGCCCCAGCATGTT. This encodes CASRLQISNRPQHV.

This clonotype showed up just a few times. The gene calls are TRBV29-1 and TRBJ2-6; tentatively, D is TRBD1 (5 bases). The CDR3 has 12 residues. CDR1 is SQVTM and CDR2 is ANQGSEA in the germline V gene. The V and J ends lost 7 bases and 16 bases respectively, with 20 bases between them. CDR3 coding DNA: TGCAGCGCCCACTCTGGGGCCAACATACTGACTTTC. Translating it yields CSAHSGANILTF.

A word on this clonotype: The junction does not match germline at one end; this may be a read error. The chain is built from TRBV4-1 and TRBJ1-6; 9 bases line up with TRBD1. The germline CDR1 and CDR2 sequences are MGHRA and YSYEKL. This CDR3 contains 19 residues. The CDR3 reads CASSQEGQGQASYNSPLQF. The CDR3 coding sequence is TGCGCCAGCAGCCAAGAGGGACAGGGCCAAGCATCCTATAATTCACCCCTCCAATTT.

The chain links TRBV7-3 to TRBJ2-3, with D possibly TRBD1 on 5 matching bases. The CDR3 is 15 residues long. Trimming pared 1 base from V and 1 base from J, leaving 9 bases between. The germline V gene encodes CDR1 SGHTA and CDR2 FQGTGA. CDR3 sequence (DNA): TGTGCCAGCAGCTTAATTGGCAGGGGCACAGATACGCAGTATTTT. This codes for CASSLIGRGTDTQYF.

Comment on this clonotype: The junction shows a germline mismatch at one end, possibly a read error. The chain carries TRBV12-3 or TRBV12-4 and TRBJ2-2; TRBD2 might be the D (5 bases). This CDR3 comprises 12 residues. The CDR3 nucleotides read TGTGCCACCACCGCTTACAACGGGGAGCTGCTTTTT. As protein: CATTAYNGELLF.